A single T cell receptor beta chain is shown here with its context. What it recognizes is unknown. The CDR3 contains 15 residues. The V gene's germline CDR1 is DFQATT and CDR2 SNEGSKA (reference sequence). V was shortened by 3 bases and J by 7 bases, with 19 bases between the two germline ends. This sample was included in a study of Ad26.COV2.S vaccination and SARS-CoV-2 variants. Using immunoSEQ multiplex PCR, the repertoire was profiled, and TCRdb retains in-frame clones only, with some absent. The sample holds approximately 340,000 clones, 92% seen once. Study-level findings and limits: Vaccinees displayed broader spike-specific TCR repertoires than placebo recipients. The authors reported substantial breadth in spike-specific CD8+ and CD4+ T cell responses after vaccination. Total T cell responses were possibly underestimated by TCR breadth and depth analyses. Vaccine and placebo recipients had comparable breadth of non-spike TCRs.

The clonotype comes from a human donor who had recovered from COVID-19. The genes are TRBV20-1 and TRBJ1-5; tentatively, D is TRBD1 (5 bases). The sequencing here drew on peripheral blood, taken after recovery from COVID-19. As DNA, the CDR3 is TGCAGTGCTAGTCTGACGTCTCGAAGGGGACAGCCCCAGCATTTT. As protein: CSASLTSRRGQPQHF.